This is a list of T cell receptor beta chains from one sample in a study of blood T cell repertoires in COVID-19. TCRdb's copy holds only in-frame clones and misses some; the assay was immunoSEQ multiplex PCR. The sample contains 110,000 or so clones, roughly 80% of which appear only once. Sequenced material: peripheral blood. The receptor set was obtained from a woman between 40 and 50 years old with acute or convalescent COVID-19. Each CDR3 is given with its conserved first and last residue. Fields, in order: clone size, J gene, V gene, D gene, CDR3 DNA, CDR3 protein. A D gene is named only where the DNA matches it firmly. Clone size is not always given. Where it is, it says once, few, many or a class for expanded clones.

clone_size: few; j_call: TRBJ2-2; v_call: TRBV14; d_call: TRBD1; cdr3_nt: TGTGCCAGCAGCCCCCAGGGACAGCTACACCGGGAGCTGTTTTTT; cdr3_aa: CASSPQGQLHRELFF
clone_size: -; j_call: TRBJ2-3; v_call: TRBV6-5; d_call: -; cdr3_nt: TGTGCCAGCAGTTACCTGGGGGGAAGGACAGATACGCAGTATTTT; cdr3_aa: CASSYLGGRTDTQYF
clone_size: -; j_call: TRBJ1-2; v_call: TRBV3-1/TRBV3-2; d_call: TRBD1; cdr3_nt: TGTGCCAGCAGCTTAACCGCGACAGGGGGCTCTGGCTACACCTTC; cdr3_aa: CASSLTATGGSGYTF
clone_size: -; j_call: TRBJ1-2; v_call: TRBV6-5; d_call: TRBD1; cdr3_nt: TGTGCCAGCAGTTACGTCGGACAGGGCGAGGATGGCTACACCTTC; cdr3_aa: CASSYVGQGEDGYTF
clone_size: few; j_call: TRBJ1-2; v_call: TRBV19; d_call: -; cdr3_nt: TGTGCCAGTATTGCTTCTCGGGATGGTGGCTACACCTTC; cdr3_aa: CASIASRDGGYTF
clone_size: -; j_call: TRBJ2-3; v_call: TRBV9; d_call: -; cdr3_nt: TGTGCCAGCACACTAGCATACAGCACAGATACGCAGTATTTT; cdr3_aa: CASTLAYSTDTQYF
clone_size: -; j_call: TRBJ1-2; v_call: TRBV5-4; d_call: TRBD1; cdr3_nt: TGTGCCAGCAGCCGCGGGACAGGGAACGGCTACACCTTC; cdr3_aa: CASSRGTGNGYTF
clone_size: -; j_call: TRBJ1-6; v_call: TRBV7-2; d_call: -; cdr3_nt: TGTGCCAGCAGCCCCCGGGTCATTAATTCACCCCTCCACTTT; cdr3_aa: CASSPRVINSPLHF
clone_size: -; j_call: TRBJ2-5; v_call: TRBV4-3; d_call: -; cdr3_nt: TGCGCCAGCAGCCAAGATTTACAAGAGACCCAGTACTTC; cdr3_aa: CASSQDLQETQYF
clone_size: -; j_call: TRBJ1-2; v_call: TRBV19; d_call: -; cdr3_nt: TGTGCCAGTAGACTCTTGAACCCCAACTATGGCTACACCTTC; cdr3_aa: CASRLLNPNYGYTF
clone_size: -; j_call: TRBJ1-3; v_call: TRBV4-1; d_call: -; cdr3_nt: TGCGCCAGCAGCCAAGTGGGACTTGGAAACACCATATATTTT; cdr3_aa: CASSQVGLGNTIYF
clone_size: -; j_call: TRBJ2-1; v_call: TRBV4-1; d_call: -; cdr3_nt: TGCGCCAGCAGTCTCAGGTCCGGTCCCAGCTCCTACAATGAGCAGTTCTTC; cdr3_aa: CASSLRSGPSSYNEQFF
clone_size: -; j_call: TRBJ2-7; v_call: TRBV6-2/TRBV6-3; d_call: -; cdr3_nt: TGTGCCAGCAGTAGGGCAACTACCGGGACACATCTTTACGAGCAGTACTTC; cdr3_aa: CASSRATTGTHLYEQYF
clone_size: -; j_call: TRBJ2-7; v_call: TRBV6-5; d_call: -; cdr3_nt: TGTGCCAGCAGTTACCCTGGGAGAATTGGCTACGAGCAGTACTTC; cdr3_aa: CASSYPGRIGYEQYF
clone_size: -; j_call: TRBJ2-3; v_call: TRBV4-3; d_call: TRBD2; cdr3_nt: TGCGCCAGCAGCCTGGGGACTAGCTCGACAGATACGCAGTATTTT; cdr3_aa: CASSLGTSSTDTQYF
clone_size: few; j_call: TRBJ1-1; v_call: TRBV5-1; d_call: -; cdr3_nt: TGCGCCAGCAGCCCGGAGGCATTCCCTGAAGCTTTCTTT; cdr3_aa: CASSPEAFPEAFF
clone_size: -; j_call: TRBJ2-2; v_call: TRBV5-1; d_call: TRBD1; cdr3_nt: TGCGCCAGCAGTCCCGGGACAGGGTCCGGGGAGCTGTTTTTT; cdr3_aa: CASSPGTGSGELFF
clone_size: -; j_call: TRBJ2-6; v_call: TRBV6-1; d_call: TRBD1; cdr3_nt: TGTGCCAGCAGTGGGACAGGGGCCTACTCTGGGGCCAACGTCCTGACTTTC; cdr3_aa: CASSGTGAYSGANVLTF
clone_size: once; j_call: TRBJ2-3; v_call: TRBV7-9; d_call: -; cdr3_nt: TGTGCCAGCAGCTTAGTTCATCGGGATACGCAGTATTTT; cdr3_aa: CASSLVHRDTQYF
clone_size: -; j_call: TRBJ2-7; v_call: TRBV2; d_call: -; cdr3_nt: TGTGCCAGCAGCCCCGCGAGCTCCTACGAGCAGTACTTC; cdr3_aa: CASSPASSYEQYF
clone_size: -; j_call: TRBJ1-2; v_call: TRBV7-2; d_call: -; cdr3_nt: TGTGCCAGCAGCTTAGGGTCGCAGGGGCTAAACTATGGCTACACCTTC; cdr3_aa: CASSLGSQGLNYGYTF
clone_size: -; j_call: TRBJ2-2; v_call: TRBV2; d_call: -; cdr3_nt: TGTGCCAGCAGTAGCCAGGGGACCGGGGAGCTGTTTTTT; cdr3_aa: CASSSQGTGELFF
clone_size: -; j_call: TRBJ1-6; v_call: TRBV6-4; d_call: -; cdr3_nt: TGTGCCAGCAGGAGGAACGGGGATTCACCCCTCCACTTT; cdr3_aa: CASRRNGDSPLHF
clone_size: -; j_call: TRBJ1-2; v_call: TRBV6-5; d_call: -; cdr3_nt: TGTGCCAGCAGTCAGTTACGTCCAGGGGCTCGGGGCTACACCTTC; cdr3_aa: CASSQLRPGARGYTF
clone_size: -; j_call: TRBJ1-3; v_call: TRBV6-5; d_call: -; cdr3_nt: TGTGCCAGCAGACAGGACAGCCTGGGAAACACCATATATTTT; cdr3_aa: CASRQDSLGNTIYF
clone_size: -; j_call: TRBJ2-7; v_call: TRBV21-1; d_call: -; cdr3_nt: TGTGCCAGCATCTCCCTAGGGGACAGGGTTAGGTACGAGCAGTACTTC; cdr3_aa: CASISLGDRVRYEQYF
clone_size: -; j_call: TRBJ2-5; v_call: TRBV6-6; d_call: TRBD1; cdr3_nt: TGTGCCAGCAGTTACGGGACAGGTCAGGGGGAGACCCAGTACTTC; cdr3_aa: CASSYGTGQGETQYF
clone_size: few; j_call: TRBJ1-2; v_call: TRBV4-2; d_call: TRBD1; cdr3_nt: TGTGCCAGCAGCCAAGCCGGGACAGTCTATGGCTACACCTTC; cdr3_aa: CASSQAGTVYGYTF
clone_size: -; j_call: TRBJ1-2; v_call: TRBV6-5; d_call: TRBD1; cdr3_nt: TGTGCCAGCAGCCGGGCTGGGGACAGGGTCGGAGGCTACACCTTC; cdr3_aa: CASSRAGDRVGGYTF
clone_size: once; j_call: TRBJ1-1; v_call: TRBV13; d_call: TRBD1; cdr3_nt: TGTGCCAGCAGCTCCGACAGGGTCAAAGGGAACACTGAAGCTTTCTTT; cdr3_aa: CASSSDRVKGNTEAFF
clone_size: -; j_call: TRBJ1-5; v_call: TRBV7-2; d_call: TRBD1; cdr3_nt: TGTGCCAGCAGCTTGGGCAGGGGGCTTGGTGGTCAGCCCCAGCATTTT; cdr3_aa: CASSLGRGLGGQPQHF
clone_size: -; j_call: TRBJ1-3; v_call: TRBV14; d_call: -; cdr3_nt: TGTGCCAGCAGCCGGGCAGGGGACTCTGGAAACACCATATATTTT; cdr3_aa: CASSRAGDSGNTIYF
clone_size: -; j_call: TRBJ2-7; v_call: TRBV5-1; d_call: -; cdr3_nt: TGCGCCAGCAGCCTAACCGGGAACCCCACCGCCGAGCAGTACTTC; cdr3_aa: CASSLTGNPTAEQYF
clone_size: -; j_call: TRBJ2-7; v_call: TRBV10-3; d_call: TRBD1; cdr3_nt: TGTGCCGCAGCCGGGACAGGCTCCTACGAGCAGTACTTC; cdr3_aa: CAAAGTGSYEQYF
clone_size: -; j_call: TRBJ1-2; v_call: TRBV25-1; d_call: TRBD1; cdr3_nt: TGTGCCAGCAGTGAATGGGACAGATCTAACTATGGCTACACCTTC; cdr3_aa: CASSEWDRSNYGYTF
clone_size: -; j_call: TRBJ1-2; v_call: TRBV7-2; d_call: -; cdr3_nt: TGTGCCAGCAGCTTAAAGGCCCCCGGGGGCTACACCTTC; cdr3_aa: CASSLKAPGGYTF
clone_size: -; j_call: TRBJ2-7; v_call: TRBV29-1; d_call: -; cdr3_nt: TGCAGCGTCGGACAGAACTACGAGCAGTACTTC; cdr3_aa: CSVGQNYEQYF
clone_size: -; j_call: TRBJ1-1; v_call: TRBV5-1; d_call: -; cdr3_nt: TGCGCCAGCACCCCACAGGGAAAAGACACTGAAGCTTTCTTT; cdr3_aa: CASTPQGKDTEAFF
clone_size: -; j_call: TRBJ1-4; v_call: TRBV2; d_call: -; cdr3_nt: TGTGCCAGCGAGAGGTCGAATGAAAAACTGTTTTTT; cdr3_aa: CASERSNEKLFF
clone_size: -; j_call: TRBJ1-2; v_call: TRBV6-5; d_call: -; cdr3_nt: TGTGCCAGCACCCTCGGTGGGGGGGCGCGAGGCTACACCTTC; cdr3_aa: CASTLGGGARGYTF
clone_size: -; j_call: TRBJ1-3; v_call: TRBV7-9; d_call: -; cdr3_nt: TGTGCCAGCAGCTTCCCCAGGGCCAACACCATATATTTT; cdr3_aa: CASSFPRANTIYF
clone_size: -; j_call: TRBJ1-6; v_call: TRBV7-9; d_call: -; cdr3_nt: TGTGCCAGCAGCTGGGACGGGGGAAATTCACCCCTCCACTTT; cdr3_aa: CASSWDGGNSPLHF
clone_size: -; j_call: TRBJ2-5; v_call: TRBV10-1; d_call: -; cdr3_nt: TGCGCCAGCAGTGAGACACCGCAAGAGACCCAGTACTTC; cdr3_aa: CASSETPQETQYF
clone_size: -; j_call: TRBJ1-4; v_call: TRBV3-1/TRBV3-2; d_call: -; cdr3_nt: TGTGCCAGCACCTCGGGGGGCCAGGGAGAAAAACTGTTTTTT; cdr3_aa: CASTSGGQGEKLFF
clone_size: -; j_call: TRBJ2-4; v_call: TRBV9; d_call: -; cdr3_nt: TGTGCCAGCAGCGTACACTCTTCCGCGGTAGCCAAAAACATTCAGTACTTC; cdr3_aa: CASSVHSSAVAKNIQYF
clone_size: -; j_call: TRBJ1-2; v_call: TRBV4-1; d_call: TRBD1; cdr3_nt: TGCGCCAGCAGCCAGCTACAGGGGATCCAATATGGCTACACCTTC; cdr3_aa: CASSQLQGIQYGYTF